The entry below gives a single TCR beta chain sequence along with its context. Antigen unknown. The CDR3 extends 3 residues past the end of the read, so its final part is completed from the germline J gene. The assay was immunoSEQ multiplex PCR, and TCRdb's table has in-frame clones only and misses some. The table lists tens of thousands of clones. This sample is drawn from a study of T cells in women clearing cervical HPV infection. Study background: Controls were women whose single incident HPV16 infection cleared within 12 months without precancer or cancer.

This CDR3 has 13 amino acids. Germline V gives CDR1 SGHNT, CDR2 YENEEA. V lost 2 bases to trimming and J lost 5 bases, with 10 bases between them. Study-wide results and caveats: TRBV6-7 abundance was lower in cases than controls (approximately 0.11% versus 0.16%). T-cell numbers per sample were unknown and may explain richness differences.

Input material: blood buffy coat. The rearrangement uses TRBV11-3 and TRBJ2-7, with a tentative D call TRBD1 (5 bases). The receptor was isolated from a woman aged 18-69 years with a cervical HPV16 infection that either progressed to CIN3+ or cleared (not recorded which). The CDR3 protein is CASSLSGFNEQYF. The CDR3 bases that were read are TGTGCCAGCAGCTTATCAGGGTTCAACGAG.